A single sample is the source of the 9 T cell receptor beta chains below, sequenced in a study of blood T cell repertoires in COVID-19. Sequencing was performed with immunoSEQ multiplex PCR; in TCRdb, only in-frame clones are kept and a portion is missing. The sample shows about 370,000 clones, around 90% of them seen only once. Sequenced: peripheral blood. These receptors were obtained from a woman aged 25 to 39 with COVID-19, enrolled during active disease.

The sample holds one count of this clone. The rearrangement uses TRBV18 and TRBJ2-7; TRBD1 matches 7 bases. This CDR3 region has 15 residues. V gave up 2 bases and J gave up 3 bases; unmatched junction bases: 7. CDR1 and CDR2 (germline): KGHSH, LQKENI. The CDR3 DNA reads as TGTGCCAGCTCACCAGTCTTGGGACAGCACTACGAGCAGTACTTC. Protein sequence: CASSPVLGQHYEQYF.

The V and J genes are TRBV19 and TRBJ1-5; possibly TRBD1 for D (5 bases). Germline V lookup: CDR1 LNHDA, CDR2 SQIVND (reference sequence). This CDR3 is 14 amino acids long. Trimming shortened V by 4 bases and J by 1 base, and 8 bases separated the two germline ends. The CDR3: CASSSRESNQPQHF. CDR3 in DNA: TGTGCCAGTAGTAGCAGGGAAAGCAATCAGCCCCAGCATTTT.

The V call is TRBV28, the J call TRBJ2-5; D possibly corresponds to TRBD1 (5 bases). V lost 5 bases and J lost 2, with 15 bases in between. The CDR3 consists of 15 residues. CDR1 and CDR2 (germline): MDHEN, SYDVKM. The CDR3 nucleotides are TGTGCCAGCAGTAGACCGCAGGGTGGGCAAGAGACCCAGTACTTC. As protein: CASSRPQGGQETQYF.

This clone was picked up a small number of times. The chain couples TRBV27 to TRBJ1-6, with D possibly TRBD1 on 5 matching bases. Germline V gene lookup returns CDR1 MNHEY and CDR2 SMNVEV (reference sequence). The CDR3 is made up of 13 amino acids. Trimming stripped 5 bases from V and 6 bases from J, with 8 bases between. The CDR3 loop is CASSPGINSPLHF. CDR3 in DNA: TGTGCCAGCAGTCCAGGGATTAATTCACCCCTCCACTTT.

This chain uses TRBV5-8 with TRBJ1-5, with no clear D. The CDR3 sequence is 14 residues long. Trimming stripped 0 bases from V and 7 bases from J, with 11 bases between. Germline CDR1 is SGHTS and CDR2 is YDEGEE. The CDR3 region is CASSLEEGGQPQHF. As DNA, the CDR3 is TGTGCCAGCAGCTTGGAGGAGGGAGGGCAGCCCCAGCATTTT.

V usage is TRBV2 and J usage is TRBJ2-7; perhaps TRBD1 as D (6 bases). V was trimmed by 3 bases and J by 0 bases, leaving 9 bases between them. The length of the CDR3 is 14 residues. CDR1 SNHLY and CDR2 FYNNEI come from the germline V gene. In DNA, the CDR3 is TGTGCCAGCAGTGATGGACAGTTCTCCTACGAGCAGTACTTC. Protein: CASSDGQFSYEQYF.

This chain joins TRBV7-9 and TRBJ2-1; TRBD1 is a possible D gene (5 bases). Germline loops: CDR1 SEHNR, CDR2 FQNEAQ (reference sequence). The V end lost 2 bases, the J end lost 6 bases, and 14 bases lay between the germline ends. The CDR3 is made up of 15 amino acids. CDR3 loop: CASSLQGRASNEQFF. The CDR3 DNA is TGTGCCAGCAGCTTACAGGGAAGGGCAAGCAATGAGCAGTTCTTC.

The chain employs TRBV6-2 or TRBV6-3 and TRBJ2-2; maybe TRBD1 (6 bases). V lost 6 bases and J 5 bases, leaving 16 bases between the germline ends. The germline V gene has CDR1 MNHEY and CDR2 SVGEGT. CDR3 length equals 15 residues. The chain's CDR3 is CASSPPRGWTGELFF. CDR3 coding DNA: TGTGCCAGCAGCCCGCCGAGGGGGTGGACCGGGGAGCTGTTTTTT.

This clone was counted only a few times. The chain links TRBV5-1 to TRBJ2-1, with TRBD2 matching 15 bases. Germline values: CDR1 SGHRS, CDR2 YFSETQ. The V segment lost 4 bases and the J segment 3 bases; nucleotides outside the gene matches: 5. The CDR3 length is 17 residues. CDR3 loop: CASSPGLAGGHYNEQFF. The CDR3 DNA is TGCGCCAGCAGCCCGGGACTAGCGGGGGGCCACTACAATGAGCAGTTCTTC.